This T cell receptor beta chain was captured in a study of T-cell reconstitution after alpha-beta-depleted transplantation in children. Findings and caveats of the study: The study traced high day-60 TCRbeta diversity in some patients to surviving recipient T cells and thymic progenitors.

This clonotype occurred a few times. The antigen remains undetermined. V was pared by 2 bases and J by 5 bases, with 11 bases between. This CDR3 has 14 residues. Looked up from germline, CDR1 is SGHRS and CDR2 is YFSETQ. The TCRbeta library was prepared with unique molecular identifiers. TCRdb passed the PCR reads through MiXCR, listing each CDR3 protein once. The table has some 200,000 distinct CDR3 sequences, roughly 9.1% seen once; the top ten hold 35%. Sequenced here: PBMCs, mostly from graft donor cells, sampled 360 days after TCRalphabeta/CD19-depleted stem cell transplant. The V and J genes are TRBV5-1 and TRBJ2-1; D is perhaps TRBD1 (5 bases). The source is a male patient between 2 and 10 years old who had a stem cell transplant for acute myeloid leukemia, so the T cells may come from the graft donor. CDR3 loop: CASSFQGLHNEQFF. CDR3 in DNA: TGCGCCAGCAGCTTCCAGGGCCTTCACAATGAGCAGTTCTTC.